This entry lists 15 T cell receptor beta chains sequenced from one sample in a study of blood T cell repertoires in COVID-19. Profiled with immunoSEQ multiplex PCR; TCRdb holds only in-frame clones, not every one. Of 250,000 to 300,000 clones in the sample, about 90% were seen once. Sequencing was performed on peripheral blood. Receptors originate from a woman aged 30 to 39 with COVID-19, enrolled during active disease.

J is TRBJ1-2 and V is TRBV6-2 or TRBV6-3; D ambiguous. V lost 4 bases, J lost 5 bases, and 14 bases lay in between. Germline CDR1 reads MNHEY; CDR2 reads SVGEGT. This CDR3 region has 14 residues. The CDR3: CASSSVTKFYGYTF. CDR3 nucleotides: TGTGCCAGCAGTTCGGTGACTAAATTTTATGGCTACACCTTC.

The gene calls are TRBV19 and TRBJ2-1; 8 nucleotides match TRBD1. V shed 6 bases and J 6 bases; nucleotides not matched to a gene: 4. This CDR3 has 13 amino acids. From germline, CDR1 is LNHDA and CDR2 SQIVND (reference sequence). CDR3 sequence: CASRNTGGNEQFF. CDR3 nucleotides: TGTGCCAGTAGGAACACAGGGGGCAATGAGCAGTTCTTC.

The V gene is TRBV25-1, the J gene TRBJ2-1, with a tentative D call TRBD2 (6 bases). Germline V lookup: CDR1 MGHDK, CDR2 SYGVNS. Trimming removed 8 bases from V and 0 bases from J, with 17 bases in between. CDR3 length equals 16 residues. CDR3 in amino acids: CASQPVGGTSYNEQFF. As DNA, the CDR3 is TGTGCCAGCCAGCCCGTGGGGGGAACCTCCTACAATGAGCAGTTCTTC.

Comment on this clone: Other DNA variants within this sample encode the same CDR3. The chain links TRBV27 to TRBJ2-7, with 7 bases that match TRBD1. The V gene end was trimmed by 6 bases and the J gene end by 0 bases; junction bases not matched to a gene: 2. Germline lookup yields CDR1 MNHEY and CDR2 SMNVEV (reference sequence). The CDR3 spans 13 residues. The CDR3 spells CASRRQGSYEQYF. The CDR3 DNA is TGTGCCAGCAGGAGACAGGGCTCCTACGAGCAGTACTTC.

This sequence joins TRBV9 and TRBJ2-1; tentative D call: TRBD2 (7 bases). The CDR3 covers 18 residues. The V end was cut by 2 bases, the J end by 6 bases, with 24 bases between. CDR1 is SGDLS and CDR2 is YYNGEE in the germline V gene. The DNA of the CDR3 is TGTGCCAGCAGCGTTGACCCCGGGGGGCCGGGAACCGTCAATGAGCAGTTCTTC. Amino acid sequence: CASSVDPGGPGTVNEQFF.

This chain uses TRBV10-3 with TRBJ2-1; weak D call: TRBD1 (6 bases). This CDR3 region has 12 residues. The V gene lost 10 bases and the J gene lost 2 bases, with 9 bases spanning the gap. Germline V gene data show CDR1 as ENHRY and CDR2 as SYGVKD. CDR3 loop: CATRDTYNEQFF. The CDR3 region has the DNA TGTGCCACCCGGGACACCTACAATGAGCAGTTCTTC.

The chain is built from TRBV29-1 and TRBJ2-7, with D maybe TRBD1 (6 bases). CDR3 length: 12 residues. Germline CDR1 is SQVTM and CDR2 is ANQGSEA. The V end was cut by 5 bases, the J end by 0 bases, with 8 bases between. This CDR3 reads CSVMDSSYEQYF. CDR3 coding DNA: TGCAGCGTTATGGACAGCTCCTACGAGCAGTACTTC.

The chain is built from TRBV7-2 and TRBJ1-1; D not resolved. V was trimmed by 4 bases and J by 3 bases, leaving 9 bases between them. Germline lookup yields CDR1 SGHTA and CDR2 FQGNSA. The CDR3 sequence is 13 residues long. Written as DNA, the CDR3 is TGTGCCAGCAGCTCTGGCGGGTACACTGAAGCTTTCTTT. This translates into CASSSGGYTEAFF.

The J gene is TRBJ2-7, the V gene TRBV4-3; 7 bases match TRBD2. After removal of 1 base from V and 2 bases from J, the junction contained 2 bases not matched to a gene. From germline, CDR1 is LGHNA and CDR2 YSLEER. The CDR3 runs 14 residues. CDR3 DNA sequence: TGCGCCAGCAGCCAAGTTAGCGGGCCCTACGAGCAGTACTTC. It yields the protein CASSQVSGPYEQYF.

The genes are TRBV15 and TRBJ2-7, with 10 bases matching TRBD2. V gave up 1 base and J gave up 4 bases; unmatched junction bases: 1. The CDR3 length is 14 residues. Germline CDR1 is LNHNV and CDR2 is YYDKDF (reference sequence). The CDR3: CATSRASGRYEQYF. The DNA for the CDR3 is TGTGCCACCAGCAGAGCTAGCGGGAGATACGAGCAGTACTTC.

The chain carries TRBV10-3 and TRBJ1-5; D perhaps matches TRBD1 (5 bases). Germline CDR1 ENHRY, CDR2 SYGVKD. V was pared by 6 bases and J by 2 bases, with 14 bases between. The CDR3 length is 15 residues. The CDR3 region is CAISDRQTGNQPQHF. CDR3 nucleotides: TGTGCCATCAGCGACCGACAGACCGGCAATCAGCCCCAGCATTTT.

The chain joins TRBV29-1 to TRBJ1-5; 9 bases match TRBD1. The CDR3 sequence is 13 residues long. The V gene's germline CDR1 is SQVTM and CDR2 ANQGSEA. Trimming removed 1 base from V and 5 bases from J; junction bases left unmatched: 0. DNA for the CDR3: TGCAGCGTTGAAGGACAGGGGGATCAGCCCCAGCATTTT. Amino acid sequence: CSVEGQGDQPQHF.

V and J are TRBV7-3 and TRBJ1-1; 8 bases are shared with TRBD1. Germline-derived CDR1 and CDR2 are SGHTA and FQGTGA. The CDR3 runs 14 residues. After removal of 5 bases from V and 1 base from J, the junction contained 3 bases not matched to a gene. CDR3 amino acids: CASSLQGGNTEAFF. The CDR3 bases are TGTGCCAGCAGCCTACAGGGGGGGAACACTGAAGCTTTCTTT.

The J gene is TRBJ2-3, the V gene TRBV7-8, with 9 bases matching TRBD1. Germline V gene lookup returns CDR1 SGHVS and CDR2 FQNEAQ. The CDR3 runs 15 residues. J lost 3 bases, V lost 7 bases, and 8 bases had no gene match. CDR3 sequence (DNA): TGTGCCAGCAATTCCTTGGGGACAGGGACAGATACGCAGTATTTT. It is translated as CASNSLGTGTDTQYF.

The rearrangement joins TRBV25-1 to TRBJ1-1; no firm D call. From germline, CDR1 is MGHDK and CDR2 SYGVNS. Trimming cost V 5 bases and J 12 bases, with 13 bases left between them. This CDR3 is built from 11 residues. This CDR3 reads CASSQTTQPFF. In nucleotides, the CDR3 is TGTGCCAGCAGTCAGACAACACAACCTTTCTTT. The complete variable domain, with remaining parts taken from reference TRBV25-1 and TRBJ1-1, reads EADIYQTPRYLVIGTGKKITLECSQTMGHDKMYWYQQDPGMELHLIHYSYGVNSTEKGDLSSESTVSRIRTEHFPLTLESARPSHTSQYLCASSQTTQPFFGQGTRLTVV.